This T cell receptor beta chain was documented in a study of spatial heterogeneity in lung cancer. About the research overall: Among detected sequences, beta-chain ones consistently exceeded alpha-chain ones in number.

CDR1 DFQATT and CDR2 SNEGSKA come from the germline V gene (reference sequence). This CDR3 comprises 13 residues. Trimming removed 5 bases at V and 0 bases at J, with 8 bases between. Every individual TCR cDNA molecule carried its own unique molecular identifier, which allowed correction of PCR and sequencing errors. Using its own MiXCR run on the 5' RACE reads, TCRdb lists one record per CDR3 protein. Of fewer than 100,000 distinct CDR3 sequences detected, roughly a fifth appear once; the ten largest clones hold 21%. This clonotype was seen only a few times. Sample time point: blood at routine non-recurrence follow-up after resection. The study sequenced unsorted whole RNA from tumor, nontumor lung or frozen PBMC.

The input for sequencing was PBMCs, taken at follow-up. The rearrangement joins TRBV20-1 to TRBJ1-5, with TRBD1 as a possible D gene (6 bases). The TCR comes from a male donor with early-stage non-small cell lung cancer. The CDR3 reads CSAGQNSNQPQHF. In DNA, the CDR3 is TGCAGTGCTGGACAGAATAGCAATCAGCCCCAGCATTTT.